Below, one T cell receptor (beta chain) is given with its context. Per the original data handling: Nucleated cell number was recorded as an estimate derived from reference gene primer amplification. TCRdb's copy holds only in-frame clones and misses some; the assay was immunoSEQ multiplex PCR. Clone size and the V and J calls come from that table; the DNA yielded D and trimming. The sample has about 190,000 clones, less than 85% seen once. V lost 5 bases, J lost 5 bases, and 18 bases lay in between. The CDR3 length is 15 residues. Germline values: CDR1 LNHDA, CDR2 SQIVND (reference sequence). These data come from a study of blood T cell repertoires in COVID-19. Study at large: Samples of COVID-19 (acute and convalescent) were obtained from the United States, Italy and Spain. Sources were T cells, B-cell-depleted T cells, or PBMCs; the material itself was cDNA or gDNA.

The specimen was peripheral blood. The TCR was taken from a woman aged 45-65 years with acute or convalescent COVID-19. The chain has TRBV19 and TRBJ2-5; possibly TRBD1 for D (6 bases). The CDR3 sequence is CASSVTGQKGETQYF. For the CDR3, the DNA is TGTGCCAGTAGTGTAACCGGACAGAAGGGGGAGACCCAGTACTTC.